This T cell receptor beta chain was captured in a study of cytomegalovirus exposure and HLA in healthy donors. General observations from the study: Most TCR sequences showed up rarely, but some public TCRs showed up in many donors. Some TCR beta chains (roughly 150 of them) were listed as cytomegalovirus-associated. With later analysis, a missense DCLRE1C variant became linked to TCR beta V- and J-gene trimming. Later work found that TCR association rates differed between HLA loci; DRB1 had the most and HLA-C the fewest.

The primer mix had 60 Vbeta and 13 Jbeta primers. TCRdb's table, derived via immunoSEQ multiplex PCR, lists solely in-frame clones and lacks some. The sample includes under 250,000 clones, roughly four fifths of them seen just once. Germline V gene sequence: CDR1 SGHTS, CDR2 YDEGEE. Trimming cost V 2 bases and J 7 bases, with 18 bases left between them. The CDR3 runs 15 residues. Regarding this clone: Its antigen remains unknown.

The clonotype comes from a woman aged 50 to 60 in good health and CMV-seropositive. The sequencing input was PBMCs. The rearrangement uses TRBV5-8 and TRBJ1-1; D uncertain. For the CDR3, the DNA is TGTGCCAGCAGCTTAAGAGGGCAGCGGGGAAGTGAAGCTTTCTTT. It is translated as CASSLRGQRGSEAFF.